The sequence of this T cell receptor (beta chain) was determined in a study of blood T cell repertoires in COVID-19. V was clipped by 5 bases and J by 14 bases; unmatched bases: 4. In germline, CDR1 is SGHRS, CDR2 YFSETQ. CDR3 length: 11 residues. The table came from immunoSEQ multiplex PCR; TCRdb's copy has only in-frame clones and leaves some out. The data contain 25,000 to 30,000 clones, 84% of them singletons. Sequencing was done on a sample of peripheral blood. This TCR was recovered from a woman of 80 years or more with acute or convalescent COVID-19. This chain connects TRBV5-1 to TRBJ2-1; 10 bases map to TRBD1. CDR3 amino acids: CASRTGGFEFF. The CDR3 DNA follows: TGCGCCAGCAGGACAGGGGGCTTCGAGTTCTTC.